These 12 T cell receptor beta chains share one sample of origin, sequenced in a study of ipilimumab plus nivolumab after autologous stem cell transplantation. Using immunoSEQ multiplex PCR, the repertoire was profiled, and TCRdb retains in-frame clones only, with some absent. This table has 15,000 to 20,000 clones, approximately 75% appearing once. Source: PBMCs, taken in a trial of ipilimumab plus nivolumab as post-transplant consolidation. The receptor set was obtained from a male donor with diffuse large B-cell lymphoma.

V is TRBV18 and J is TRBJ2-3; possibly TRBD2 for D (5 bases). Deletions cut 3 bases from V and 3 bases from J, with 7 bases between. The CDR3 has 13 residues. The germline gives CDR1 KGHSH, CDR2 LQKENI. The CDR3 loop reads CASSPGVTDTQYF. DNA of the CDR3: TGTGCCAGCTCACCGGGAGTAACAGATACGCAGTATTTT.

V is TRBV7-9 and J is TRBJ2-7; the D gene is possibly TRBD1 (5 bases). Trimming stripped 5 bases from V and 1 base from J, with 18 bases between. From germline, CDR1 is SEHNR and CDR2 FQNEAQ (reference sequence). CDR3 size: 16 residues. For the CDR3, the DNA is TGTGCCAGCAGCGCCCCAGAAGGCAGGGCATCCTACGAGCAGTACTTC. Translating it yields CASSAPEGRASYEQYF.

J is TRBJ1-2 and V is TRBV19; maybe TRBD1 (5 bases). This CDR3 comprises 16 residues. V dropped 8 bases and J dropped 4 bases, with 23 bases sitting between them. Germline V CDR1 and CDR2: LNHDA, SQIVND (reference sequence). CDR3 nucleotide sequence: TGTGCCAGTCAAAGGGGCACGGGACCCACCAGCTATGGCTACACCTTC. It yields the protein CASQRGTGPTSYGYTF.

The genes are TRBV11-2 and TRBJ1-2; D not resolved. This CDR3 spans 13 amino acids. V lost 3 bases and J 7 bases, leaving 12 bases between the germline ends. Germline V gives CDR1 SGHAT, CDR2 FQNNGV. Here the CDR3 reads CASSLAGAGGYTF. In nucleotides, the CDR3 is TGTGCCAGCAGCTTGGCAGGTGCTGGTGGCTACACCTTC.

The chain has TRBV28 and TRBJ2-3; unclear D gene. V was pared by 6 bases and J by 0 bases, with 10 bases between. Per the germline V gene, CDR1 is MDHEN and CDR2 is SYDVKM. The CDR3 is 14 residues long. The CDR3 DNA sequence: TGTGCCAGCAGCCCCAGGCCTAGCACAGATACGCAGTATTTT. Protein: CASSPRPSTDTQYF.

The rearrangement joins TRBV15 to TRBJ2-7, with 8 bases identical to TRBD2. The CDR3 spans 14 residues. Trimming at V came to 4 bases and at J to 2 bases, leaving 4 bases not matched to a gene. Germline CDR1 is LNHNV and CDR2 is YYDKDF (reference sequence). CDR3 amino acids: CATSTRGGPYEQYF. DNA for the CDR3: TGTGCCACCAGCACCCGGGGGGGGCCCTACGAGCAGTACTTC.

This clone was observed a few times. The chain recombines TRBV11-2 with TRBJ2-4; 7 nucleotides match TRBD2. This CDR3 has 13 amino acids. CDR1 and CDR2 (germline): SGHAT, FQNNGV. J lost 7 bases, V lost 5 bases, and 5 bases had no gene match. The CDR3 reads CASSEGGLNIQYF. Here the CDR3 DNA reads TGTGCCAGCAGCGAGGGAGGGCTGAACATTCAGTACTTC.

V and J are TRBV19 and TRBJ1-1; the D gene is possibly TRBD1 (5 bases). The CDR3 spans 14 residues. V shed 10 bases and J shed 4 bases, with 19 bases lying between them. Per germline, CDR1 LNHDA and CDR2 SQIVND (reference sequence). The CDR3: CATFPEGVGTEAFF. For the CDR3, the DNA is TGTGCCACCTTCCCCGAAGGGGTAGGCACTGAAGCTTTCTTT.

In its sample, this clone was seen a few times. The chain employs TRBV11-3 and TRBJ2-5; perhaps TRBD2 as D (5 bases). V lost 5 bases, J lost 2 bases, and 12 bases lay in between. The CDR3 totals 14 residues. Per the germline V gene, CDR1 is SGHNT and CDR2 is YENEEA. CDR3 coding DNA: TGTGCCAGCAGCCTTCCTAGGAGGCAAGAGACCCAGTACTTC. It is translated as CASSLPRRQETQYF.

Here the CDR3 reads CASSLIGTNEDQYF. In DNA, the CDR3 is TGCGCCAGCAGCTTGATCGGGACTAATGAAGACCAGTACTTC. The genes are TRBV5-1 and TRBJ2-5, with TRBD2 identical over 7 bases. The CDR3 runs to 14 residues. Per the germline V gene, CDR1 is SGHRS and CDR2 is YFSETQ. V lost 1 base to trimming and J lost 10 bases; unmatched junction nucleotides: 10.

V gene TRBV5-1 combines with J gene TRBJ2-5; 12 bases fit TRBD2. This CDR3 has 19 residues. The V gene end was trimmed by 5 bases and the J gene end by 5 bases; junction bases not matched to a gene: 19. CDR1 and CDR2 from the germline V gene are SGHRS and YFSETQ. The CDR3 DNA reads TGCGCCAGCAGTCCCTCCTTTATAAGACTAGCGGGGGAAGGGGAGACCCAGTACTTC. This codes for CASSPSFIRLAGEGETQYF.

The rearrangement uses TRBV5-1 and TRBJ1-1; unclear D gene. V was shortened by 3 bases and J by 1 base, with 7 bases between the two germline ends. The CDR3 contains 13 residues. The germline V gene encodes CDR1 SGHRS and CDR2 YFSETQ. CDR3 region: CASSWGRNTEAFF. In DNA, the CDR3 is TGCGCCAGCAGCTGGGGTAGGAACACTGAAGCTTTCTTT. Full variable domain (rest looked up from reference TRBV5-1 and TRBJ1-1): KAGVTQTPRYLIKTRGQQVTLSCSPISGHRSVSWYQQTPGQGLQFLFEYFSETQRNKGNFPGRFSGRQFSNSRSEMNVSTLELGDSALYLCASSWGRNTEAFFGQGTRLTVV.